This T cell receptor beta chain is from a study of T cells in Graves' hyperthyroidism and ophthalmopathy (dated by TCRdb to about 2019). Regarding the study in general: Peripheral blood was collected at initial diagnosis, before any treatment. Prospective prediction of ophthalmopathy was tested in an independent validation cohort of approximately 19 hyperthyroidism patients and 17 patients who later progressed to ophthalmopathy. Once sampling was done, hyperthyroidism patients were given methimazole at a starting dose of 30 mg daily, whereas ophthalmopathy patients were given high-dose intravenous methylprednisolone. A discovery cohort of 95 to 100 patients, 43 with Graves' ophthalmopathy and about 60 with stable Graves' hyperthyroidism, was used to find distinguishing TCR V-J signatures. The paper reports TCR Vbeta CDR3 sequencing of about 140 peripheral blood samples: around 41 ophthalmopathy, under 85 hyperthyroidism and around 17 progressor patients. Thyroid tissue and blood T-cell repertoires from about six Graves' hyperthyroidism patients were also compared in the study. The roughly 100 discovery patients were divided at random into training and test sets in a 7:3 ratio.

Concerning this clonotype: This receptor's antigen is unknown. No much larger clone exists at a distance of one base, and base qualities are not known.

Ophthalmopathy patients had moderately to severely active disease, with a Clinical Activity Score of 3 or more, a NOSPECS grade of 4 or more, and a disease duration of less than 3 months. The study excluded patients with uncontrolled infections, other autoimmune diseases, pregnancy or lactation. Diagnoses were established on the basis of clinical symptoms, serum thyroxine and TRAb, thyroid ultrasound, and orbital computed tomography. PBMCs were separated from approximately 10 ml of fresh peripheral blood using Ficoll-Paque density gradient centrifugation. Total RNA was extracted using Trizol reagent, and RNA quality was assessed on an Agilent 2100 Bioanalyzer. The TCR beta CDR3 regions were amplified from RNA transcripts. A first-round RT-PCR of the TCR CDR3 used the HTBI primer set with the Qiagen OneStep RT-PCR kit. The libraries were constructed in a second round of multiplex PCR and then size-selected and purified. The libraries were sequenced on an Illumina HiSeq2000 using paired-end 100 bp reads. In the authors' own workflow: SOAPnuke was used to process the raw data, removing reads that contained adapters or uncalled bases, had a mean Phred below 15, or lacked an exact match to the constant primer or identifier. High-quality paired reads were merged with COPE v1.2.5, and unique nucleotide sequences were defined as clonotypes. MiTCR v1.1 was used to align the clonotypes against IMGT TRBV, TRBD and TRBJ reference segments. Only V-J combinations with frequency above 0.0001, covering roughly 99% of repertoires, were analysed. The TCS score was defined as F50 (clonal expansion) divided by E x V (chaos), with BLOSUM62-based TCRdist calculated between CDR3 peptides within each V-J. Welch's t-statistics and random forest reduced several hundred V-J features to 13, which were used in a naive Bayes classifier (R e1071). TCRdb's own reprocessing of the public reads used fastp at Q25 and MiXCR and kept productive beta chains. Identical CDR3 proteins give one entry, which carries the most common genes and DNA. TCRdb, not the original authors, processed these V and J calls. The sample table records fewer than 350,000 distinct CDR3 sequences; around 20% of these occur just once. The ten largest account for under 40% of the sample.

A distance of 14 bases separates the germline ends of V and J, which lose 2 bases and 0 bases respectively. The CDR3 holds 18 amino acids from the cysteine to the phenylalanine. This entry keeps only the CDR3 DNA: 54 bases, framed from base 1. Taken from the germline V gene (reference sequence), the CDR1 and CDR2 loops are MNHEY and SMNVEV. Overall study outcomes, separate from this receptor: Blood samples also contained most of the expanded thyroid clonotypes (frequency above 0.001), which suggests that blood repertoires may reflect thyroid immune responses. Ophthalmopathy was separated from stable hyperthyroidism by a 13 V-J signature model, with around 90% sensitivity and 81% to 82% specificity obtained in cross-validation and 80%/75% obtained in testing. In validation, the model predicted progression to ophthalmopathy with over 60% sensitivity and about 72% specificity, a median of around 6.6 months before onset. Sample size was not statistically predetermined, and blinding of investigators to group allocation was not performed.

The sequence derives from a man between 45 and 60 years old with Graves' ophthalmopathy. Source material: blood. Rearrangement joined TRBV27 to TRBJ2-6, with the D gene not confidently named. The sequenced DNA is TGTGCCAGCAGTTTAAGAGCAACGGTGCTCTCTGGGGCCAACGTCCTGACTTTC. Its protein is CASSLRATVLSGANVLTF.